The entry below gives a single TCR beta chain sequence along with its context. The antigen remains unidentified. The RNA input was about 0.5 to 1 ug, and it was reverse transcribed with random hexamers. TCR beta CDR3 was amplified by immunoSEQ covering 54 Vbeta and 13 Jbeta. TCRdb processed the immunoSEQ multiplex PCR reads anew with MiXCR; each CDR3 protein has one entry. Among about 100,000 distinct CDR3 sequences listed, about 96% were seen once. This sample was included in a study of CD8 T cells in Susac syndrome. Study conclusions and caveats: It was in TEMRA cells and active patients that Susac CD8+ clonal expansion peaked.

Between the trimmed V and J ends, which lost 7 bases and 14 bases, there was a span of 21 bases. This CDR3 contains 14 residues. The receptor was isolated from a human donor with Susac syndrome. The gene calls are TRBV12-3 or TRBV12-4 and TRBJ1-6; maybe TRBD1 (6 bases). Input material: CD8+ T cells from PBMCs. The CDR3, as DNA: TGTGCCAGCACCCCAACAGGGAAGGTCGAATCCCTCCACTTT. Translating gives CASTPTGKVESLHF.